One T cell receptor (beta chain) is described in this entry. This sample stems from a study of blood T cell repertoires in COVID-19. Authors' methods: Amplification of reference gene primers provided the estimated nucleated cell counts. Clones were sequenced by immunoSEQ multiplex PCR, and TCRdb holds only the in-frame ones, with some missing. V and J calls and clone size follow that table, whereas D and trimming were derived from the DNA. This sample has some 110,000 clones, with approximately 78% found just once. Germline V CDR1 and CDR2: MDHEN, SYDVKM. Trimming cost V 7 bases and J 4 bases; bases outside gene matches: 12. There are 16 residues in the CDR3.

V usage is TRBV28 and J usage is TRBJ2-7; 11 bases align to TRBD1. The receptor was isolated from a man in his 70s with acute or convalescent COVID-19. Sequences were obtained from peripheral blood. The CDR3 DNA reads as TGTGCCAGCATTCCCCTCGGGACAGGGGGTGGGTACGAGCAGTACTTC. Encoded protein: CASIPLGTGGGYEQYF.